The source of this TCR delta chain is a study of γδ T cells in repeated Plasmodium falciparum infection. The sample holds a few counts of this clone. Its antigen is not identified. With a far larger clone one base away, a read error is the likely cause. This specimen includes other DNA sequences encoding the same CDR3. The germline V gene encodes CDR1 TSWWSYY and CDR2 QGS. The CDR3 covers 16 residues. Vgamma9/Vdelta2+ and Vdelta2-negative gammadelta T cells were flow-sorted from PBMC for bulk sequencing. General study points: In Vdelta2-negative, largely Vdelta1+, gammadelta repertoires, repeated controlled infections appeared to drive clonal selection waves.

Each sorted gammadelta sample had TRG and TRD chains sequenced. TCRdb applied CATT to the multiplex PCR reads for clone calling. The repertoire has tens of thousands of delta-chain clones, 0.8% to 1% of them found once; the top ten carry 7.5% to 10%. Sequencing was performed on gamma-delta T cells from blood. This TCR was recovered from a pool of human donors (malaria-infected and uninfected, not separated). The J gene was not called, though the V gene is TRDV1; the D call of TRDD3 is as the table states it, not checked on the DNA. For the CDR3, the DNA is TGTGCTCTTGGGGAACTCCCCGGGGGTTACACCGATAAGCTCATCTTT. Its protein is CALGELPGGYTDKLIF.